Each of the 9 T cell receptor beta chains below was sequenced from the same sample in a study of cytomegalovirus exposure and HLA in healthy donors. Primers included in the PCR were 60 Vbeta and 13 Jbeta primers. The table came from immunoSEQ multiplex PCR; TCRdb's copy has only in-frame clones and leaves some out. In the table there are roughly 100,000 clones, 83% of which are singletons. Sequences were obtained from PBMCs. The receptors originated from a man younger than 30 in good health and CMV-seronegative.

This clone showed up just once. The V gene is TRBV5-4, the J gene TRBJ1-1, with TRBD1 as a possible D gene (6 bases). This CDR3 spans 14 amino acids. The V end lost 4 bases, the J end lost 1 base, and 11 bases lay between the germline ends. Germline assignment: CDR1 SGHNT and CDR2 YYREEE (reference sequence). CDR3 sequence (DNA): TGTGCCAGCAGCCCCCGGACAGCGAACACTGAAGCTTTCTTT. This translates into CASSPRTANTEAFF.

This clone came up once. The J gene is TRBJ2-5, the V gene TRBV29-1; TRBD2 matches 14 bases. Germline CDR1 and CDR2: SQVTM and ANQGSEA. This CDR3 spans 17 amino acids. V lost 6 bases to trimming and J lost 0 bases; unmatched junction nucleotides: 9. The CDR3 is CSVGPGLAGVNQETQYF. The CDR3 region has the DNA TGCAGCGTAGGCCCGGGACTAGCGGGAGTCAACCAAGAGACCCAGTACTTC.

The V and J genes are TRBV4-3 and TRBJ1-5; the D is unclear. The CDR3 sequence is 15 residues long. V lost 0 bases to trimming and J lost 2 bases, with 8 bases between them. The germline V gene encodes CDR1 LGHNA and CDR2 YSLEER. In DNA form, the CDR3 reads TGCGCCAGCAGCCAAGATCCCCTTGGCAATCAGCCCCAGCATTTT. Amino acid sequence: CASSQDPLGNQPQHF.

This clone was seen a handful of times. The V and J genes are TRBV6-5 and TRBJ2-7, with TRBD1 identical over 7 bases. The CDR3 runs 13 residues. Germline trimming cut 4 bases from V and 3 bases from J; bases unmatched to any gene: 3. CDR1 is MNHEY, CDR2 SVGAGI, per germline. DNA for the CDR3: TGTGCCAGCAGTTGGGACAGATTCTACGAGCAGTACTTC. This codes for CASSWDRFYEQYF.

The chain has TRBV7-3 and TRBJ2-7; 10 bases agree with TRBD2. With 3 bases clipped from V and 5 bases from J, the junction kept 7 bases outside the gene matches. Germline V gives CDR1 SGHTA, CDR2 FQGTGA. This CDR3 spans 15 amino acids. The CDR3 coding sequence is TGTGCCAGCAGCTTGGAGCTAGCGGGAGTTGACGAGCAGTACTTC. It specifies CASSLELAGVDEQYF. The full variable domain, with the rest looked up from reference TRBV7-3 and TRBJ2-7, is GAGVSQTPSNKVTEKGKYVELRCDPISGHTALYWYRQSLGQGPEFLIYFQGTGAADDSGLPNDRFFAVRPEGSVSTLKIQRTERGDSAVYLCASSLELAGVDEQYFGPGTRLTVT.

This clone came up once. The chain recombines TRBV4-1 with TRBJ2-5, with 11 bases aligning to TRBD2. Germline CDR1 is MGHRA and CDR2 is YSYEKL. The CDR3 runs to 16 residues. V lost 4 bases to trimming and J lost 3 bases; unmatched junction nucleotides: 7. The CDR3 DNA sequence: TGCGCCAGCAGCCGGCCTAGCGGGAGGTCAGAAGAGACCCAGTACTTC. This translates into CASSRPSGRSEETQYF.

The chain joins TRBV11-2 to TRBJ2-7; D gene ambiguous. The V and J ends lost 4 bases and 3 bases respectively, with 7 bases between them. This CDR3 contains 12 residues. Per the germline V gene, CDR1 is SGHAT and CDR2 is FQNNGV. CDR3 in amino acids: CASSSSYYEQYF. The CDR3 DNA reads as TGTGCCAGCAGCTCCTCCTACTACGAGCAGTACTTC.

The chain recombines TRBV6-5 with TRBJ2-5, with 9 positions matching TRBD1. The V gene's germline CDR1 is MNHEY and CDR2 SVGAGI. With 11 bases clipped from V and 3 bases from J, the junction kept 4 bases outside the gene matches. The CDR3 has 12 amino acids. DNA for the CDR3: TGTGCCGCAGGGGACAGGGAAGAGACCCAGTACTTC. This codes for CAAGDREETQYF.

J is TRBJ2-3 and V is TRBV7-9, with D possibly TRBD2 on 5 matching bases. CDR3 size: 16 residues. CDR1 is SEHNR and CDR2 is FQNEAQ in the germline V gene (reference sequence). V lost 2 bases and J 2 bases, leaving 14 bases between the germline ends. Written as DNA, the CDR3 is TGTGCCAGCAGCTTACAATCGGGCGGGCCCACAGATACGCAGTATTTT. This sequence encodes CASSLQSGGPTDTQYF.